This record covers a single TCR beta chain. Its antigen is undetermined. No patient escaped relapse after autologous stem cell transplantation, and brentuximab vedotin exposure varied. Relapsed/refractory classical Hodgkin lymphoma patients had complete, partial or progressive responses. The CDR3 consists of 16 residues. Repertoires were generated with immunoSEQ multiplex PCR, while TCRdb's copy carries only in-frame clones and drops some. The sample yields some 93,000 clones, roughly 89% seen once. This sample was taken from a study of PD-1 blockade in classical Hodgkin lymphoma. Study overall: With a 2-week interval, patients received intravenous nivolumab at 3 mg/kg. Whole-study results and caveats: Patients starting nivolumab less than 1 year after ASCT had lower diversity and were excluded from later analyses. Diversity similar to that of newly diagnosed patients was seen at baseline in complete responders.

The chain links TRBV21-1 to TRBJ2-2; the DNA was not compared with TRBD1, the D call given in the table. TRBV21-1 constitutes a pseudogene. The clonotype comes from a human donor with classical Hodgkin lymphoma. The sample consisted of peripheral blood mononuclear cells (PBMCs), taken before the second cycle of nivolumab. CDR3 sequence reads: CASSNSGTNDTGELFF. The DNA of the CDR3 is TGTGCCAGCAGCAATTCCGGGACAAACGACACCGGGGAGCTGTTTTTT.